The 23 T cell receptor beta chains in this list originate from one sample, sequenced in a study of T cell repertoires in cytomegalovirus infection. MiXCR, applied by TCRdb to the reads, yields one record per CDR3 protein. The data show hundreds of thousands of distinct CDR3 sequences, with 9.5% seen just once and 3.5% to 4.5% held by the top ten. The sequencing input was PBMCs. The receptors were gathered from a human donor in good health (CMV status not recorded). Some clones in this sample may be carry-over from other donors' samples.

A few counts support this clonotype. V usage is TRBV6-1 and J usage is TRBJ2-7; 7 nucleotides match TRBD1. The CDR3 is 14 amino acids. The junction had 12 bases not matched to a gene; V was cut back by 6 bases and J by 7 bases. In germline, CDR1 is MNHNS, CDR2 SASEGT. The CDR3 loop is CASSLRGTGEEQYF. In DNA form, the CDR3 reads TGTGCCAGCAGCCTGAGGGGCACAGGGGAGGAGCAGTACTTC.

Concerning this clonotype itself: This may come from a read error, since a much larger clone is one base off. The chain combines TRBV7-9 with TRBJ2-7; weak D call: TRBD2 (5 bases). The germline CDR1 and CDR2 sequences are SEHNR and FQNEAQ (reference sequence). This CDR3 has 14 residues. V shed 3 bases and J shed 6 bases, with 15 bases lying between them. The chain's CDR3 is CASSFRESPTEQYF. The CDR3 DNA is TGTGCCAGCAGCTTTCGGGAAAGCCCTACCGAGCAGTACTTC. Complete variable domain (other parts from reference TRBV7-9 and TRBJ2-7): DTGVSQNPRHKITKRGQNVTFRCDPISEHNRLYWYRQTLGQGPEFLTYFQNEAQLEKSRLLSDRFSAERPKGSFSTLEIQRTEQGDSAMYLCASSFRESPTEQYFGPGTRLTVT.

The V gene is TRBV2, the J gene TRBJ1-5; 7 bases map to TRBD1. The CDR3 consists of 13 residues. CDR1 and CDR2 from the germline V gene are SNHLY and FYNNEI. V lost 7 bases, J lost 9 bases, and 9 bases stayed unmatched. This chain's CDR3 is CASTRTGASPQHF. The CDR3 DNA reads as TGTGCCAGCACAAGGACAGGCGCATCGCCCCAGCATTTT.

The CDR3 sequence: CASTNLGGAQTGELFF. The CDR3 DNA sequence: TGCGCCAGCACCAATCTGGGGGGGGCGCAAACCGGGGAGCTGTTTTTT. This sequence joins TRBV4-1 and TRBJ2-2, with D maybe TRBD2 (7 bases). Germline CDR1 and CDR2: MGHRA and YSYEKL. This CDR3 is 16 amino acids long. Trimming left V 7 bases short and J 5 bases short, with 20 bases between.

At least ten counts were recorded for this clonotype. This chain connects TRBV5-4 to TRBJ2-3, with TRBD2 identical over 13 bases. Germline CDR1 is SGHNT and CDR2 is YYREEE (reference sequence). CDR3 length equals 16 residues. With 6 bases clipped from V and 2 bases from J, the junction kept 6 bases outside the gene matches. CDR3 DNA: TGTGCCAGCAATTTTGGACTAGCGGGAGCCACAGATACGCAGTATTTT. This encodes CASNFGLAGATDTQYF.

The chain recombines TRBV28 with TRBJ2-5; D is unclear. Trimming took off 3 bases at V and 6 bases at J, with 17 bases between the two ends. This CDR3 has 15 residues. In germline, CDR1 is MDHEN, CDR2 SYDVKM. The CDR3 DNA sequence: TGTGCCAGCAGTTTCAGAGGCGCTCCTGTGAAGACCCAGTACTTC. Translated: CASSFRGAPVKTQYF.

This clonotype appeared many times. This chain uses TRBV7-9 with TRBJ2-1; no reliable D call. The V end was cut by 6 bases, the J end by 7 bases, with 13 bases between. This CDR3 is built from 13 residues. Germline V gene lookup returns CDR1 SEHNR and CDR2 FQNEAQ (reference sequence). Here the CDR3 DNA reads TGTGCCAGCAGACCATCTTTCGGTAATGAGCAGTTCTTC. Protein sequence: CASRPSFGNEQFF.

The chain has TRBV2 and TRBJ2-7, with 9 bases that match TRBD1. Germline trimming cut 10 bases from V and 3 bases from J; bases unmatched to any gene: 7. The germline gives CDR1 SNHLY, CDR2 FYNNEI. The CDR3 has 13 residues. The chain's CDR3 is CAIPGQGSYEQYF. The DNA of the CDR3 is TGTGCCATCCCGGGACAGGGAAGCTACGAGCAGTACTTC.

This clonotype was recorded at least ten times. The chain has TRBV5-5 and TRBJ2-5, with D possibly TRBD1 on 5 matching bases. Germline CDR1 is SGHKS and CDR2 is YYEKEE (reference sequence). V was cut by 0 bases and J by 5 bases, with 14 bases left in between. CDR3 length: 15 amino acids. CDR3 in DNA: TGTGCCAGCAGCTTGGATGGGTTGGGGCGGGAGACCCAGTACTTC. It is translated as CASSLDGLGRETQYF.

The rearrangement uses TRBV20-1 and TRBJ2-5, with D perhaps assigned TRBD1 or TRBD2 (5 bases each). Germline CDR1 DFQATT, CDR2 SNEGSKA (reference sequence). The V end lost 6 bases, the J end lost 2 bases, and 16 bases lay between the germline ends. The CDR3 extends over 14 amino acids. CDR3 nucleotide sequence: TGCAGTGCCCAACCGGGGCAGGGACAAGAGACCCAGTACTTC. Translated, it gives CSAQPGQGQETQYF.

This clonotype appeared a few times. The gene calls are TRBV11-1 and TRBJ2-1; 10 nucleotides agree with TRBD1. From germline, CDR1 is SGHAT and CDR2 FQDESV (reference sequence). V trimming: 5 bases; J trimming: 2 bases; junction bases outside the gene matches: 12. This CDR3 has 18 residues. The CDR3 sequence: CASSPSYGDRGTYNEQFF. For the CDR3, the DNA is TGTGCCAGCAGCCCAAGTTACGGGGACAGGGGAACCTACAATGAGCAGTTCTTC.

This clonotype came up a few times. The chain uses TRBV7-2 and TRBJ1-2; a possible D gene is TRBD1 (5 bases). Per the germline V gene, CDR1 is SGHTA and CDR2 is FQGNSA. The V gene lost 5 bases and the J gene lost 4 bases, with 14 bases spanning the gap. The CDR3 totals 14 residues. The CDR3 protein is CASSPTQGFYGYTF. The CDR3 region has the DNA TGTGCCAGCAGCCCAACGCAGGGCTTCTATGGCTACACCTTC.

V is TRBV4-2 and J is TRBJ1-1; D ambiguous. Trimming removed 0 bases from V and 1 base from J, with 9 bases in between. This CDR3 comprises 15 residues. Germline V gives CDR1 LGHNA, CDR2 YNFKEQ. CDR3 loop: CASSQEFWANTEAFF. CDR3 in DNA: TGTGCCAGCAGCCAAGAATTCTGGGCGAACACTGAAGCTTTCTTT.

This clonotype was picked up one time. This could be a read error, since a much larger clone is one nucleotide away. The rearrangement links TRBV28 to TRBJ1-2; weak D call: TRBD1 (6 bases). The CDR3 loop spans 14 amino acids. Germline V gives CDR1 MDHEN, CDR2 SYDVKM. In nucleotides, the CDR3 is TGTGGCAGCAGAACGACAGGAGCTAACTATGGCTACACCTTC. Protein product: CGSRTTGANYGYTF.

This clonotype occurred many times. The chain uses TRBV6-5 and TRBJ2-3, with a possible D match to TRBD2 (5 bases). The germline V gene encodes CDR1 MNHEY and CDR2 SVGAGI. The V end was cut by 4 bases, the J end by 3 bases, with 14 bases between. This CDR3 has 15 amino acids. The CDR3 nucleotides are TGTGCCAGCAGTTCCGCTGGGGAGATTACAGATACGCAGTATTTT. This codes for CASSSAGEITDTQYF.

This clonotype was detected ten times or more. The V gene is TRBV7-2, the J gene TRBJ1-1, with D unclear. Looked up from germline, CDR1 is SGHTA and CDR2 is FQGNSA. The CDR3 has 12 amino acids. Trimming stripped 5 bases from V and 0 bases from J, with 4 bases between. CDR3 coding DNA: TGTGCCAGCAGCCATATGAACACTGAAGCTTTCTTT. It encodes CASSHMNTEAFF.

This clonotype has a count of ten or more. This chain uses TRBV3-1 with TRBJ2-3; TRBD1 or TRBD2 may be the D gene (5 bases each). CDR1 LGHDT and CDR2 YNNKEL come from the germline V gene (reference sequence). The CDR3 covers 13 residues. The germline V and J ends were trimmed by 3 bases and 5 bases, with 9 bases remaining between them. The CDR3: CASSQGPRDTQYF. CDR3 nucleotides: TGTGCCAGCAGCCAGGGACCGAGAGATACGCAGTATTTT.

In its sample, this clonotype was seen many times. The chain is built from TRBV6-2 or TRBV6-3 and TRBJ2-7, with a tentative D call TRBD2 (5 bases). CDR3 length: 16 amino acids. CDR1 is MNHEY, CDR2 SVGEGT, per germline. The V end was cut by 5 bases, the J end by 2 bases, with 19 bases between. The CDR3, as DNA: TGTGCCAGCAGTCCCCAGGACTTCCCTGGGGCCTACGAGCAGTACTTC. It yields the protein CASSPQDFPGAYEQYF.

This clonotype was seen many times. The rearrangement uses TRBV12-3 or TRBV12-4 and TRBJ2-3, with a tentative D call TRBD2 (6 bases). The CDR3 length is 15 residues. Between the trimmed V and J ends, which lost 5 bases and 0 bases, there was a span of 12 bases. In DNA form, the CDR3 reads TGTGCCAGCAGTCCCGCGGGGACTAGCACAGATACGCAGTATTTT. Its translation is CASSPAGTSTDTQYF.

This clonotype showed up many times. The genes are TRBV7-2 and TRBJ2-2; TRBD2 aligns across 14 bases. This CDR3 is built from 16 residues. Looked up from germline, CDR1 is SGHTA and CDR2 is FQGNSA. Unmatched junction bases numbered 4, after V lost 6 bases and J lost 4 bases. The CDR3 DNA sequence: TGTGCCAGCAGGGGAGGACTAGCGGGGGGCACCGGGGAGCTGTTTTTT. Protein sequence: CASRGGLAGGTGELFF. The whole variable domain, filled in from reference TRBV7-2 and TRBJ2-2, reads GAGVSQSPSNKVTEKGKDVELRCDPISGHTALYWYRQSLGQGLEFLIYFQGNSAPDKSGLPSDRFSAERTGGSVSTLTIQRTQQEDSAVYLCASRGGLAGGTGELFFGEGSRLTVL.

J is TRBJ2-1 and V is TRBV6-2 or TRBV6-3; 10 nucleotides match TRBD2. V was pared by 3 bases and J by 5 bases, with 13 bases of the junction left unmatched. Germline CDR1 is MNHEY and CDR2 is SVGEGT. The CDR3 runs 18 residues. CDR3 in DNA: TGTGCCAGCAGTTATAGGCTAGCGGGGGCCGGAATAAACAATGAGCAGTTCTTC. It yields the protein CASSYRLAGAGINNEQFF.

This clonotype was detected many times. V usage is TRBV28 and J usage is TRBJ1-2, with 8 bases matching TRBD1. Per the germline V gene, CDR1 is MDHEN and CDR2 is SYDVKM. V lost 2 bases and J lost 4; bases outside the gene matches: 3. The CDR3 is made up of 14 amino acids. The CDR3 DNA reads as TGTGCCAGCAGTTTAGCGGACAGGGTCTATGGCTACACCTTC. It specifies CASSLADRVYGYTF.

The chain uses TRBV6-5 and TRBJ2-1; possible D gene TRBD1, 6 bases. The CDR3 contains 15 residues. Germline loops: CDR1 MNHEY, CDR2 SVGAGI. Trimming stripped 5 bases from V and 4 bases from J, with 15 bases between. For the CDR3, the DNA is TGTGCCAGCAGTCGTACAGGGATGGAGTACAATGAGCAGTTCTTC. Amino acids: CASSRTGMEYNEQFF.